One TCR beta chain is described in this entry. Ten or more counts support this clonotype. The target of this receptor is not known. Compared with germline, one end of the junction differs, possibly owing to a read error. This sample stems from a study of regulatory T cells in long-lasting Graves disease listed by TCRdb under 2021. Regarding the research as a whole: Patients with newly diagnosed Graves' disease had been on antithyroid drugs for under 3 months. Peripheral blood TCR sequencing and RNA sequencing compared persistent Graves' disease patients with newly diagnosed Graves' disease patients. The study was registered as a clinical trial and conducted in China. A total of about 33 samples underwent TCR sequencing, from about 13 patients with persistent Graves' disease and 20 or so patients with newly diagnosed Graves' disease.

Sample time point, as interpreted from the label and publication: newly diagnosed GD, antithyroid drugs for less than 3 months. For both TCR sequencing and RNA sequencing, RNA was extracted from PBMCs using TRIzol. The diagnosis of Graves' disease was made according to American Thyroid Association guidelines. The patients came from an endocrinology department in Xi'an, China. Each patient gave roughly 8.4 milliliters of peripheral blood, collected in an EDTA anticoagulant tube. PBMCs were isolated by Ficoll Paque Plus density gradient separation without further T cell sorting. An Agilent 2100 Bioanalyzer and agarose gel were used to assess RNA quality, and a NanoDrop 2000 was used to measure RNA concentration. Study-wide findings and limitations: Persistent disease showed preferential use of TRBV28, TRBJ1-2 and TRBJ2-5, whereas newly diagnosed disease favored TRBV20-1 and TRBJ2-1. Sequencing and analysis were restricted to the TCR beta chain. Compared with newly diagnosed patients, patients with persistent Graves' disease had lower TCR Shannon entropy and fewer highly expanded clones, which suggests clonal expansion. More public clonotypes were shared among persistent patients (2,741) than among newly diagnosed patients (roughly 1,000). The authors noted that the small sample size was a limitation that may lower accuracy. The study examined only peripheral blood because the primary lesion, thyroid tissue, could not be accessed.

The CDR3 holds 13 amino acids from the cysteine to the phenylalanine. Only the CDR3 portion is preserved as DNA: 39 bases, with reading frame beginning at the first base. Library preparation was by multiplex PCR. Sequencing instrument: Illumina HiSeq 4000. TCR beta libraries were built with iRepertoire HTBI primers and Arm-PCR amplification of CDR3 regions. Before sequencing, the PCR products went through gel purification. As for how the authors treated the data: Across samples, some 62 TRBV and roughly 15 TRBJ segments were identified and used for gene usage analysis of CDR3 amino acid clonotypes. Filtered high-quality paired reads were merged into contigs using COPE and FqMerger. BLAST was used to align contigs to the IMGT TRBV, TRBD and TRBJ reference genes, and CDR3 was defined following IMGT. Any clonotype with a frequency above 0.1% was classified as a highly expanded clone. Repertoire diversity was measured by Shannon entropy, and V-J evenness by the Gini coefficient. A clonotype found in more than one individual was treated as public. TCRdb trimmed the raw reads at Q25, called clones with MiXCR and kept productive beta chains. Each record represents a unique CDR3 protein, reported with the most common genes and DNA among its rows. The V and J calls were not made by the authors but by TCRdb's processing. This sample lists hundreds of thousands of distinct CDR3 sequences; around 16% were detected once. The ten most abundant clones make up 20% to 25% of the sample.

These same data were also listed under a study on T cells in Graves' hyperthyroidism and ophthalmopathy. As that second study puts it: Graves' hyperthyroidism was defined as stable when no progression to ophthalmopathy occurred over 18 months of follow-up. Hyperthyroidism patients were newly diagnosed, with disease duration under 2 months, and aged 18 to 65 years. The study excluded patients with uncontrolled infections, other autoimmune diseases, pregnancy or lactation. Diagnoses were established on the basis of clinical symptoms, serum thyroxine and TRAb, thyroid ultrasound, and orbital computed tomography. The TCR CDR3 was subjected to a first round of RT-PCR using the HTBI primer set and the Qiagen OneStep RT-PCR kit. Most expanded thyroid clonotypes (frequency above 0.001) were also found in blood, which suggests that blood repertoires may mirror thyroid immune responses. In cross-validation, a model built on a 13 V-J signature told ophthalmopathy apart from stable hyperthyroidism with under 90% sensitivity and roughly 81% specificity, and in testing the same model reached 80%/75%. During validation, the model predicted progression to ophthalmopathy a median of approximately 7 months ahead of onset, with approximately 71% sensitivity and more than 72% specificity. A discovery cohort of roughly 96 patients, approximately 45 with Graves' ophthalmopathy and 55 to 65 with stable Graves' hyperthyroidism, was used to find distinguishing TCR V-J signatures. Prospective prediction of ophthalmopathy was tested in an independent validation cohort of 18 hyperthyroidism patients and 17 patients who later progressed to ophthalmopathy. The 100 or so discovery patients were randomly split 7:3 into training and test sets. In several Graves' hyperthyroidism patients, the study also compared T-cell repertoires from thyroid tissue with T-cell repertoires from blood. Once sampling was done, hyperthyroidism patients were given methimazole at a starting dose of 30 mg daily, whereas ophthalmopathy patients were given high-dose intravenous methylprednisolone. Libraries were constructed in a second round of multiplex PCR, after which size selection and purification were carried out. Libraries were sequenced paired-end with 100 bp reads on an Illumina HiSeq2000. SOAPnuke was used to process the raw data, removing reads that contained adapters or uncalled bases, had a mean Phred below 15, or lacked an exact match to the constant primer or identifier. High-quality paired reads were merged with COPE v1.2.5, and unique nucleotide sequences were defined as clonotypes. MiTCR v1.1 was used to align clonotypes to the IMGT TRBV, TRBD and TRBJ reference segments. Only V-J combinations with frequency above 0.0001, covering 99% to 99.2% of repertoires, were analysed. A TCS score was defined as the ratio between F50 (clonal expansion) and ExV (chaos), using BLOSUM62-based TCRdist between CDR3 peptides within each V-J. Welch's t-statistics and random forest reduced 500 to 650 V-J features to roughly 13, which were used in a naive Bayes classifier (R e1071). No statistical method was used to set the sample size in advance, and investigators knew the group allocation. The paper reports TCR Vbeta CDR3 sequencing of over 120 peripheral blood samples: approximately 41 ophthalmopathy, under 80 hyperthyroidism and 17 progressor patients.

The clonotype originates from a woman aged 35-60 years with Graves disease. Donor details come from another sample of the same person, matched by shared clones. Sample: peripheral blood mononuclear cells (PBMCs), taken at new diagnosis, from a patient treated with antithyroid drugs. The V and J segments used are TRBV12-3 or TRBV12-4 and TRBJ1-2, with the D gene too uncertain to name. The CDR3 here reads CTSSSDGVYGYTF. The DNA is TGTACCAGCAGCTCGGACGGAGTCTATGGCTACACCTTC.